The present entry profiles one T cell receptor beta chain with its context. Antigen specificity is unknown. These data originate in a study of post-analysis software for immune sequencing data. Whole-study results and caveats: Five or six TRBV segments appeared more often in patients than in controls, and TRBV5-6, TRBV5-1 and TRBV20-1 were among these.

Presence of unique molecular identifiers characterized the TCR beta cDNA libraries. TCRdb reanalysed the PCR reads using MiXCR and keeps one entry per CDR3 protein. The sample records more than 350,000 distinct CDR3 sequences, less than 40% being singletons. V was clipped by 0 bases and J by 2 bases, with 10 bases between them. This CDR3 has 15 amino acids. Germline-derived CDR1 and CDR2 are LGHNA and YSLEER. The sample was blood. The sequence was obtained from a girl under 10 years old with multiple sclerosis. V and J are TRBV4-3 and TRBJ2-5; possibly TRBD2 for D (6 bases). The CDR3 loop reads CASSQDPGEQETQYF. The DNA of the CDR3 is TGCGCCAGCAGCCAAGATCCGGGAGAGCAAGAGACCCAGTACTTC.